The following is a TCR beta chain sequence with its context. Its antigen is undetermined. This specimen belongs to a study of T cells after yellow fever vaccination. TCRdb passed the 5' RACE reads through MiXCR, listing each CDR3 protein once. This table holds some 400,000 distinct CDR3 sequences, 6.2% found once. Findings and caveats of the study: The CD4 and CD8 compartments had a small share of their clonotypes in common. The secondary response was weaker, and its peak arrived faster, on day 5 versus 15. Most clones from primary vaccination were detected again post-booster (just over 95% CD4, about 88% CD8). Any FACS-sorted repertoire could hold abundant clonotypes that contaminate it from the bulk population.

Looked up from germline, CDR1 is KGHSH and CDR2 is LQKENI. J lost 3 bases, V lost 5 bases, and 14 bases had no gene match. The CDR3 is made up of 19 amino acids. The TCR sequence derives from a man between 25 and 39 years old who received the YFV17D yellow fever vaccine. Sequencing was performed on PBMCs, taken 5 days after the yellow fever booster vaccination. The V call is TRBV18, the J call TRBJ1-5, with 12 bases identical to TRBD1. The CDR3: CASSAGTGGRQAYNQPQHF. The DNA of the CDR3 is TGTGCCAGCTCAGCCGGGACAGGGGGCCGACAGGCCTACAATCAGCCCCAGCATTTT. Drawing the rest from reference TRBV18 and TRBJ1-5, the complete variable domain is NAGVMQNPRHLVRRRGQEARLRCSPMKGHSHVYWYRQLPEEGLKFMVYLQKENIIDESGMPKERFSAEFPKEGPSILRIQQVVRGDSAAYFCASSAGTGGRQAYNQPQHFGDGTRLSIL.